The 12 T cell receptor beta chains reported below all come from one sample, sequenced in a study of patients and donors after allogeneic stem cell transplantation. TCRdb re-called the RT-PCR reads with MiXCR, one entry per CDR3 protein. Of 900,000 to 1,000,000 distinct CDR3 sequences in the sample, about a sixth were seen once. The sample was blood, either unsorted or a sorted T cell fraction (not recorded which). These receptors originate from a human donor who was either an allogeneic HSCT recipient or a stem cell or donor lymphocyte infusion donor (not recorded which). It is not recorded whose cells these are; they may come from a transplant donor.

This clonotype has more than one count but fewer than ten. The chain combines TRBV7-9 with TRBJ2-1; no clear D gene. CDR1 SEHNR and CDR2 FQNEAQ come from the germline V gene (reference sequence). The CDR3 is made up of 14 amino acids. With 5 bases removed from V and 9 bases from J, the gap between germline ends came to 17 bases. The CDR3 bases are TGTGCCAGCAGCCGAGATAGTGTGAGGAGTGAGCAGTTCTTC. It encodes CASSRDSVRSEQFF. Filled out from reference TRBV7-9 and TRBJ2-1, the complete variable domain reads DTGVSQNPRHKITKRGQNVTFRCDPISEHNRLYWYRQTLGQGPEFLTYFQNEAQLEKSRLLSDRFSAERPKGSFSTLEIQRTEQGDSAMYLCASSRDSVRSEQFFGPGTRLTVL.

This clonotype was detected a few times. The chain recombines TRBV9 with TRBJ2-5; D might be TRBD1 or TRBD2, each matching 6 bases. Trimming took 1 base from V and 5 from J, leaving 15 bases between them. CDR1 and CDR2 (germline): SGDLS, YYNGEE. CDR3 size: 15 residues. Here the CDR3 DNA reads TGTGCCAGCAGCGTAATGGGGGGCGTGGAGGAGACCCAGTACTTC. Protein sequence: CASSVMGGVEETQYF.

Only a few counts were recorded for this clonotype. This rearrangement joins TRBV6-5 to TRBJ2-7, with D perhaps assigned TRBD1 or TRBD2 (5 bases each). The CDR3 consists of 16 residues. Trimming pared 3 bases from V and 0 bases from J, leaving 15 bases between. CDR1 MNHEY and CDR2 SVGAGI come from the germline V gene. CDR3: CASSYGWDASSYEQYF. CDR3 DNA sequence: TGTGCCAGCAGTTATGGTTGGGACGCCAGCTCCTACGAGCAGTACTTC.

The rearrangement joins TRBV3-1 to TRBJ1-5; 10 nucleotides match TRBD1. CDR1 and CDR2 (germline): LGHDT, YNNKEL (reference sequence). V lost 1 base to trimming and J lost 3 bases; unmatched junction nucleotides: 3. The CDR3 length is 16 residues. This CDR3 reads CASSQGGTGANQPQHF. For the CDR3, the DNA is TGTGCCAGCAGCCAAGGAGGGACAGGGGCCAATCAGCCCCAGCATTTT.

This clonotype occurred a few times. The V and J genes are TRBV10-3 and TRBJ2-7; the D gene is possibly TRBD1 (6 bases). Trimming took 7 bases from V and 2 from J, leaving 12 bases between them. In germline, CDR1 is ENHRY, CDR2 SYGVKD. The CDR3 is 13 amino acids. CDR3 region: CAITWDTAYEQYF. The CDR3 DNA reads TGTGCCATCACATGGGACACGGCCTACGAGCAGTACTTC.

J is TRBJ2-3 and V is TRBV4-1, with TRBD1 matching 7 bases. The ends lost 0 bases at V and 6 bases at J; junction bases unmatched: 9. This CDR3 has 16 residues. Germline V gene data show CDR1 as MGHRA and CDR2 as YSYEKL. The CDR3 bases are TGCGCCAGCAGCCAAGAAGTTCCCAGGGGGTCGGATACGCAGTATTTT. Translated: CASSQEVPRGSDTQYF.

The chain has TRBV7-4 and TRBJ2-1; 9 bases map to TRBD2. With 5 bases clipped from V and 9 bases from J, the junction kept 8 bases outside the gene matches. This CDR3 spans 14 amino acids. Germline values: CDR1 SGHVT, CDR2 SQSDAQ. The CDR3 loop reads CASSALAGEREQFF. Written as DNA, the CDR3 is TGTGCCAGCAGCGCTTTAGCGGGAGAGCGTGAGCAGTTCTTC.

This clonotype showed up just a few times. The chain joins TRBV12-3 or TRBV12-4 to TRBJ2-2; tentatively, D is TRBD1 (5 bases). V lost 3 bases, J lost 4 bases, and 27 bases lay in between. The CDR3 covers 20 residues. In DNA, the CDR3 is TGTGCCAGCAGTTTCCGAGTTCGGAGACCCTTCGACAGTATCACCGGGGAGCTGTTTTTT. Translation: CASSFRVRRPFDSITGELFF.

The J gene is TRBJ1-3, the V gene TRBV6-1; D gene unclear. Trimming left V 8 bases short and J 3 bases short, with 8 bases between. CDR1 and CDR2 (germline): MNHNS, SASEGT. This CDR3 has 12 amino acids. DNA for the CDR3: TGTGCCAGCCGGACGCTTGGAAACACCATATATTTT. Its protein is CASRTLGNTIYF.

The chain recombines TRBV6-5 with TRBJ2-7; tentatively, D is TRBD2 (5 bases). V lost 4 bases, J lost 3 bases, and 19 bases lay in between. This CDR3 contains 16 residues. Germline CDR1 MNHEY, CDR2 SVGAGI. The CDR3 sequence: CASSFLGLTAGYEQYF. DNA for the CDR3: TGTGCCAGCAGTTTCCTTGGACTGACTGCGGGCTACGAGCAGTACTTC.

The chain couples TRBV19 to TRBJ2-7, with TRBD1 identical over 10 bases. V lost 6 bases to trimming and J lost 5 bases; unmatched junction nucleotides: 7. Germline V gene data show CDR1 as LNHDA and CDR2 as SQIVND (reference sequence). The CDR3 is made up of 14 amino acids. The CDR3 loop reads CASRPTGTGDEQYF. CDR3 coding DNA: TGTGCCAGTAGGCCGACCGGGACAGGGGACGAGCAGTACTTC. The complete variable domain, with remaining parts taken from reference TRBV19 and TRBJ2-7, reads DGGITQSPKYLFRKEGQNVTLSCEQNLNHDAMYWYRQDPGQGLRLIYYSQIVNDFQKGDIAEGYSVSREKKESFPLTVTSAQKNPTAFYLCASRPTGTGDEQYFGPGTRLTVT.

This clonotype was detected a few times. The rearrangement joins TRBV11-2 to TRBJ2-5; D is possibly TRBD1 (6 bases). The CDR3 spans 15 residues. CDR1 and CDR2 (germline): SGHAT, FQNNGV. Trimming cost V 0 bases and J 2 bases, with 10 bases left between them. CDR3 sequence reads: CASSLEVGTQETQYF. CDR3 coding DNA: TGTGCCAGCAGCTTAGAGGTGGGGACACAAGAGACCCAGTACTTC. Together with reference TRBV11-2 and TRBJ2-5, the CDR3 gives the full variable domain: EAGVAQSPRYKIIEKRQSVAFWCNPISGHATLYWYQQILGQGPKLLIQFQNNGVVDDSQLPKDRFSAERLKGVDSTLKIQPAKLEDSAVYLCASSLEVGTQETQYFGPGTRLLVL.